One sample yielded the 24 T cell receptor beta chains listed below, sequenced in a study of T cells in localized non-small cell lung cancer. This table comes from immunoSEQ multiplex PCR, and its TCRdb copy is limited to in-frame clones, with some not included. This sample has approximately 33,000 clones, with approximately 94% found just once. Sequencing used peripheral blood, obtained before any cancer treatment. These receptors were obtained from a female donor aged 60 or older with stage I lung adenocarcinoma.

This chain's CDR3 is CASSVALGAGGSETQYF. The CDR3 region has the DNA TGTGCCAGCAGCGTAGCTCTGGGAGCGGGGGGATCGGAGACCCAGTACTTC. The chain carries TRBV9 and TRBJ2-5, with 9 bases that match TRBD2. Germline values: CDR1 SGDLS, CDR2 YYNGEE. The junction had 11 bases not matched to a gene; V was cut back by 0 bases and J by 5 bases. The CDR3 contains 17 residues.

By sample share, this clone is medium-sized (0.01 to 0.1%). This rearrangement joins TRBV4-2 to TRBJ2-1; D possibly corresponds to TRBD2 (7 bases). Trimming stripped 0 bases from V and 4 bases from J, with 13 bases between. Germline assignment: CDR1 LGHNA and CDR2 YNFKEQ. CDR3 length: 16 residues. The CDR3 DNA follows: TGTGCCAGCAGCCAAGAAGGGGGGGCGGGATACAATGAGCAGTTCTTC. Its translation is CASSQEGGAGYNEQFF.

The rearrangement uses TRBV7-9 and TRBJ2-1, with D perhaps being TRBD1 or TRBD2 (5 bases each). CDR1 is SEHNR and CDR2 is FQNEAQ in the germline V gene (reference sequence). The CDR3 spans 16 residues. V was cut by 5 bases and J by 6 bases, with 20 bases left in between. The DNA of the CDR3 is TGTGCCAGCAGCAGCTTTAGGGACCCTCCGTTCAATGAGCAGTTCTTC. It yields the protein CASSSFRDPPFNEQFF.

V is TRBV27 and J is TRBJ2-3; D is perhaps TRBD2 (6 bases). The CDR3 consists of 13 residues. Germline V CDR1 and CDR2: MNHEY, SMNVEV (reference sequence). Trimming stripped 3 bases from V and 5 bases from J, with 9 bases between. CDR3 DNA sequence: TGTGCCAGCAGTTTTTGGCGGGGAGATACGCAGTATTTT. This encodes CASSFWRGDTQYF.

The chain carries TRBV6-1 and TRBJ1-5; 10 nucleotides agree with TRBD1. There are 15 residues in the CDR3. Germline V gene lookup returns CDR1 MNHNS and CDR2 SASEGT. Unmatched junction bases numbered 4, after V lost 1 base and J lost 7 bases. The chain's CDR3 is CASSEGTGGAQPQHF. In DNA form, the CDR3 reads TGTGCCAGCAGTGAAGGGACAGGGGGAGCGCAGCCCCAGCATTTT.

J is TRBJ1-4 and V is TRBV28; D may be TRBD1 (5 bases). Trimming left V 3 bases short and J 8 bases short, with 19 bases between. The length of the CDR3 is 16 residues. Germline assignment: CDR1 MDHEN and CDR2 SYDVKM. CDR3: CASSFPGIGGREKLFF. As DNA, the CDR3 is TGTGCCAGCAGTTTTCCAGGGATCGGTGGTAGAGAAAAACTGTTTTTT.

The chain uses TRBV19 and TRBJ1-5, with no clear D. CDR3 length equals 15 residues. From germline, CDR1 is LNHDA and CDR2 SQIVND (reference sequence). Trimming shortened V by 2 bases and J by 3 bases, and 11 bases separated the two germline ends. The DNA of the CDR3 is TGTGCCAGTAGTATAAGATTGGGAACCAATCAGCCCCAGCATTTT. It codes for CASSIRLGTNQPQHF. Complete variable domain (other parts from reference TRBV19 and TRBJ1-5): DGGITQSPKYLFRKEGQNVTLSCEQNLNHDAMYWYRQDPGQGLRLIYYSQIVNDFQKGDIAEGYSVSREKKESFPLTVTSAQKNPTAFYLCASSIRLGTNQPQHFGDGTRLSIL.

V and J are TRBV6-6 and TRBJ1-5; the D is unclear. The CDR3 has 12 amino acids. CDR1 and CDR2 from the germline V gene are MNHNY and SVGAGI (reference sequence). Trimming left V 6 bases short and J 7 bases short, with 10 bases between. The chain's CDR3 is CASSPEGQPQHF. The CDR3 DNA is TGTGCCAGCAGCCCGGAGGGCCAGCCCCAGCATTTT.

The chain combines TRBV5-1 with TRBJ1-3; no clear D. The CDR3 runs 14 residues. Trimming removed 5 bases from V and 0 bases from J, with 9 bases in between. Per germline, CDR1 SGHRS and CDR2 YFSETQ. The CDR3 loop reads CASRGTYSGNTIYF. The CDR3 DNA is TGCGCCAGCAGGGGCACTTACTCTGGAAACACCATATATTTT.

This sequence joins TRBV7-2 and TRBJ1-5; TRBD1 agrees at 12 bases. Germline V CDR1 and CDR2: SGHTA, FQGNSA. With V trimmed by 4 bases and J by 7 bases, 8 bases remained unmatched. The CDR3 is 16 amino acids. CDR3 region: CASSSLGTGGVQPQHF. CDR3 coding DNA: TGTGCCAGCAGCTCCCTCGGGACAGGGGGCGTCCAGCCCCAGCATTTT.

This clone is a singleton in its sample. The rearrangement uses TRBV9 and TRBJ2-1; 12 nucleotides agree with TRBD2. Germline assignment: CDR1 SGDLS and CDR2 YYNGEE. V was clipped by 0 bases and J by 11 bases; unmatched bases: 3. The CDR3 is 14 amino acids. CDR3 sequence reads: CASSVGLAGGKQFF. The CDR3 nucleotides read TGTGCCAGCAGCGTAGGCCTAGCGGGGGGGAAGCAGTTCTTC.

The chain is built from TRBV4-1 and TRBJ2-2, with D perhaps assigned TRBD1 or TRBD2 (6 bases each). Germline-derived CDR1 and CDR2 are MGHRA and YSYEKL. The CDR3 contains 17 residues. V was trimmed by 4 bases and J by 4 bases, leaving 19 bases between them. CDR3: CASSLRGGQPVTGELFF. The DNA of the CDR3 is TGCGCCAGCAGCCTCCGGGGAGGACAGCCGGTCACCGGGGAGCTGTTTTTT.

V and J are TRBV2 and TRBJ1-5; 9 bases fit TRBD1. CDR3 length equals 13 residues. V trimming: 6 bases; J trimming: 4 bases; junction bases outside the gene matches: 1. CDR1 and CDR2 from the germline V gene are SNHLY and FYNNEI. As DNA, the CDR3 is TGTGCCAGCAGCGGACAGGGGAATCAGCCCCAGCATTTT. It encodes CASSGQGNQPQHF.

The chain is built from TRBV27 and TRBJ1-2; D is unresolved. The length of the CDR3 is 8 residues. Trimming took 8 bases from V and 8 from J, leaving 3 bases between them. CDR1 is MNHEY and CDR2 is SMNVEV in the germline V gene (reference sequence). For the CDR3, the DNA is TGTGCCAGCGGGGGCTACACCTTC. Translated, it gives CASGGYTF.

The CDR3 DNA sequence: TGCGCCAGCAGCTTGGGCGTCGGGACTGGCACCTACGAGCAGTACTTC. As protein: CASSLGVGTGTYEQYF. This chain uses TRBV5-1 with TRBJ2-7; D perhaps matches TRBD2 (6 bases). Between the trimmed V and J ends, which lost 0 bases and 2 bases, there was a span of 15 bases. Germline V gene sequence: CDR1 SGHRS, CDR2 YFSETQ. The CDR3 loop spans 16 amino acids.

This rearrangement joins TRBV6-5 to TRBJ1-2, with D possibly matching TRBD1 (5 bases). There are 13 residues in the CDR3. Germline CDR1 reads MNHEY; CDR2 reads SVGAGI. Trimming removed 5 bases from V and 4 bases from J, with 11 bases in between. CDR3 region: CASSQTVSYGYTF. The CDR3 region has the DNA TGTGCCAGCAGTCAGACAGTGAGCTATGGCTACACCTTC.

This chain links TRBV27 with TRBJ2-2; TRBD1 or TRBD2 may be the D gene (5 bases each). This CDR3 contains 15 residues. Germline V gives CDR1 MNHEY, CDR2 SMNVEV (reference sequence). The V end was cut by 2 bases, the J end by 3 bases, with 10 bases between. The CDR3 is CASSLRGADTGELFF. The CDR3 DNA follows: TGTGCCAGCAGTTTACGGGGCGCCGACACCGGGGAGCTGTTTTTT.

The V gene is TRBV4-2, the J gene TRBJ1-5, with a tentative D call TRBD1 (6 bases). V lost 1 base, J lost 2 bases, and 18 bases lay in between. The CDR3 totals 18 residues. CDR1 is LGHNA and CDR2 is YNFKEQ in the germline V gene. CDR3 amino acids: CASSQGTARGLGNQPQHF. CDR3 in DNA: TGTGCCAGCAGCCAAGGGACAGCGCGGGGGTTGGGCAATCAGCCCCAGCATTTT.

V is TRBV5-1 and J is TRBJ1-5; TRBD1 is a possible D gene (5 bases). Trimming stripped 2 bases from V and 2 bases from J, with 11 bases between. The germline gives CDR1 SGHRS, CDR2 YFSETQ. The CDR3 runs 15 residues. DNA of the CDR3: TGCGCCAGCAGCTTTAACGGACAAGGCAATCAGCCCCAGCATTTT. Amino acids: CASSFNGQGNQPQHF.

V is TRBV5-1 and J is TRBJ1-1; 7 bases map to TRBD1. Germline V CDR1 and CDR2: SGHRS, YFSETQ. With V trimmed by 4 bases and J by 3 bases, 9 bases remained unmatched. This CDR3 contains 15 residues. Written as DNA, the CDR3 is TGCGCCAGCAGCGACGGAAGGACAGGCCACACTGAAGCTTTCTTT. It codes for CASSDGRTGHTEAFF. The whole variable domain, remainder taken from reference TRBV5-1 and TRBJ1-1, is KAGVTQTPRYLIKTRGQQVTLSCSPISGHRSVSWYQQTPGQGLQFLFEYFSETQRNKGNFPGRFSGRQFSNSRSEMNVSTLELGDSALYLCASSDGRTGHTEAFFGQGTRLTVV.

This chain connects TRBV15 to TRBJ2-3, with 11 bases identical to TRBD2. With V trimmed by 5 bases and J by 6 bases, 10 bases remained unmatched. The CDR3 is 16 amino acids. Germline CDR1 reads LNHNV; CDR2 reads YYDKDF (reference sequence). CDR3 coding DNA: TGTGCCACCAGCGGAGGTAGCGGGGGGGGCGGGGATACGCAGTATTTT. This gives the protein CATSGGSGGGGDTQYF.

V is TRBV18 and J is TRBJ2-1; tentatively, D is TRBD1 (5 bases). The V and J ends lost 5 bases and 10 bases respectively, with 15 bases between them. The CDR3 extends over 13 amino acids. From germline, CDR1 is KGHSH and CDR2 LQKENI. CDR3 sequence reads: CASSSDSEGEQFF. The CDR3 DNA reads as TGTGCCAGCTCATCCGACAGTGAAGGGGAGCAGTTCTTC.

This rearrangement joins TRBV2 to TRBJ1-5; 7 bases align to TRBD1. The trim removed 7 bases at V and 1 base at J, leaving 19 bases unmatched. The length of the CDR3 is 19 residues. CDR1 is SNHLY, CDR2 FYNNEI, per germline. The CDR3 loop is CASTRDSAGGYSSNQPQHF. In nucleotides, the CDR3 is TGTGCCAGCACCCGGGACAGCGCTGGGGGTTATTCGAGCAATCAGCCCCAGCATTTT.

J is TRBJ2-3 and V is TRBV5-4, with D perhaps TRBD1 (6 bases). The CDR3 has 15 amino acids. V was trimmed by 4 bases and J by 5 bases, leaving 17 bases between them. The germline V gene encodes CDR1 SGHNT and CDR2 YYREEE (reference sequence). The CDR3 nucleotides are TGTGCCAGCAGCCCGCCGGGACAAAGGGGAGATACGCAGTATTTT. It specifies CASSPPGQRGDTQYF.